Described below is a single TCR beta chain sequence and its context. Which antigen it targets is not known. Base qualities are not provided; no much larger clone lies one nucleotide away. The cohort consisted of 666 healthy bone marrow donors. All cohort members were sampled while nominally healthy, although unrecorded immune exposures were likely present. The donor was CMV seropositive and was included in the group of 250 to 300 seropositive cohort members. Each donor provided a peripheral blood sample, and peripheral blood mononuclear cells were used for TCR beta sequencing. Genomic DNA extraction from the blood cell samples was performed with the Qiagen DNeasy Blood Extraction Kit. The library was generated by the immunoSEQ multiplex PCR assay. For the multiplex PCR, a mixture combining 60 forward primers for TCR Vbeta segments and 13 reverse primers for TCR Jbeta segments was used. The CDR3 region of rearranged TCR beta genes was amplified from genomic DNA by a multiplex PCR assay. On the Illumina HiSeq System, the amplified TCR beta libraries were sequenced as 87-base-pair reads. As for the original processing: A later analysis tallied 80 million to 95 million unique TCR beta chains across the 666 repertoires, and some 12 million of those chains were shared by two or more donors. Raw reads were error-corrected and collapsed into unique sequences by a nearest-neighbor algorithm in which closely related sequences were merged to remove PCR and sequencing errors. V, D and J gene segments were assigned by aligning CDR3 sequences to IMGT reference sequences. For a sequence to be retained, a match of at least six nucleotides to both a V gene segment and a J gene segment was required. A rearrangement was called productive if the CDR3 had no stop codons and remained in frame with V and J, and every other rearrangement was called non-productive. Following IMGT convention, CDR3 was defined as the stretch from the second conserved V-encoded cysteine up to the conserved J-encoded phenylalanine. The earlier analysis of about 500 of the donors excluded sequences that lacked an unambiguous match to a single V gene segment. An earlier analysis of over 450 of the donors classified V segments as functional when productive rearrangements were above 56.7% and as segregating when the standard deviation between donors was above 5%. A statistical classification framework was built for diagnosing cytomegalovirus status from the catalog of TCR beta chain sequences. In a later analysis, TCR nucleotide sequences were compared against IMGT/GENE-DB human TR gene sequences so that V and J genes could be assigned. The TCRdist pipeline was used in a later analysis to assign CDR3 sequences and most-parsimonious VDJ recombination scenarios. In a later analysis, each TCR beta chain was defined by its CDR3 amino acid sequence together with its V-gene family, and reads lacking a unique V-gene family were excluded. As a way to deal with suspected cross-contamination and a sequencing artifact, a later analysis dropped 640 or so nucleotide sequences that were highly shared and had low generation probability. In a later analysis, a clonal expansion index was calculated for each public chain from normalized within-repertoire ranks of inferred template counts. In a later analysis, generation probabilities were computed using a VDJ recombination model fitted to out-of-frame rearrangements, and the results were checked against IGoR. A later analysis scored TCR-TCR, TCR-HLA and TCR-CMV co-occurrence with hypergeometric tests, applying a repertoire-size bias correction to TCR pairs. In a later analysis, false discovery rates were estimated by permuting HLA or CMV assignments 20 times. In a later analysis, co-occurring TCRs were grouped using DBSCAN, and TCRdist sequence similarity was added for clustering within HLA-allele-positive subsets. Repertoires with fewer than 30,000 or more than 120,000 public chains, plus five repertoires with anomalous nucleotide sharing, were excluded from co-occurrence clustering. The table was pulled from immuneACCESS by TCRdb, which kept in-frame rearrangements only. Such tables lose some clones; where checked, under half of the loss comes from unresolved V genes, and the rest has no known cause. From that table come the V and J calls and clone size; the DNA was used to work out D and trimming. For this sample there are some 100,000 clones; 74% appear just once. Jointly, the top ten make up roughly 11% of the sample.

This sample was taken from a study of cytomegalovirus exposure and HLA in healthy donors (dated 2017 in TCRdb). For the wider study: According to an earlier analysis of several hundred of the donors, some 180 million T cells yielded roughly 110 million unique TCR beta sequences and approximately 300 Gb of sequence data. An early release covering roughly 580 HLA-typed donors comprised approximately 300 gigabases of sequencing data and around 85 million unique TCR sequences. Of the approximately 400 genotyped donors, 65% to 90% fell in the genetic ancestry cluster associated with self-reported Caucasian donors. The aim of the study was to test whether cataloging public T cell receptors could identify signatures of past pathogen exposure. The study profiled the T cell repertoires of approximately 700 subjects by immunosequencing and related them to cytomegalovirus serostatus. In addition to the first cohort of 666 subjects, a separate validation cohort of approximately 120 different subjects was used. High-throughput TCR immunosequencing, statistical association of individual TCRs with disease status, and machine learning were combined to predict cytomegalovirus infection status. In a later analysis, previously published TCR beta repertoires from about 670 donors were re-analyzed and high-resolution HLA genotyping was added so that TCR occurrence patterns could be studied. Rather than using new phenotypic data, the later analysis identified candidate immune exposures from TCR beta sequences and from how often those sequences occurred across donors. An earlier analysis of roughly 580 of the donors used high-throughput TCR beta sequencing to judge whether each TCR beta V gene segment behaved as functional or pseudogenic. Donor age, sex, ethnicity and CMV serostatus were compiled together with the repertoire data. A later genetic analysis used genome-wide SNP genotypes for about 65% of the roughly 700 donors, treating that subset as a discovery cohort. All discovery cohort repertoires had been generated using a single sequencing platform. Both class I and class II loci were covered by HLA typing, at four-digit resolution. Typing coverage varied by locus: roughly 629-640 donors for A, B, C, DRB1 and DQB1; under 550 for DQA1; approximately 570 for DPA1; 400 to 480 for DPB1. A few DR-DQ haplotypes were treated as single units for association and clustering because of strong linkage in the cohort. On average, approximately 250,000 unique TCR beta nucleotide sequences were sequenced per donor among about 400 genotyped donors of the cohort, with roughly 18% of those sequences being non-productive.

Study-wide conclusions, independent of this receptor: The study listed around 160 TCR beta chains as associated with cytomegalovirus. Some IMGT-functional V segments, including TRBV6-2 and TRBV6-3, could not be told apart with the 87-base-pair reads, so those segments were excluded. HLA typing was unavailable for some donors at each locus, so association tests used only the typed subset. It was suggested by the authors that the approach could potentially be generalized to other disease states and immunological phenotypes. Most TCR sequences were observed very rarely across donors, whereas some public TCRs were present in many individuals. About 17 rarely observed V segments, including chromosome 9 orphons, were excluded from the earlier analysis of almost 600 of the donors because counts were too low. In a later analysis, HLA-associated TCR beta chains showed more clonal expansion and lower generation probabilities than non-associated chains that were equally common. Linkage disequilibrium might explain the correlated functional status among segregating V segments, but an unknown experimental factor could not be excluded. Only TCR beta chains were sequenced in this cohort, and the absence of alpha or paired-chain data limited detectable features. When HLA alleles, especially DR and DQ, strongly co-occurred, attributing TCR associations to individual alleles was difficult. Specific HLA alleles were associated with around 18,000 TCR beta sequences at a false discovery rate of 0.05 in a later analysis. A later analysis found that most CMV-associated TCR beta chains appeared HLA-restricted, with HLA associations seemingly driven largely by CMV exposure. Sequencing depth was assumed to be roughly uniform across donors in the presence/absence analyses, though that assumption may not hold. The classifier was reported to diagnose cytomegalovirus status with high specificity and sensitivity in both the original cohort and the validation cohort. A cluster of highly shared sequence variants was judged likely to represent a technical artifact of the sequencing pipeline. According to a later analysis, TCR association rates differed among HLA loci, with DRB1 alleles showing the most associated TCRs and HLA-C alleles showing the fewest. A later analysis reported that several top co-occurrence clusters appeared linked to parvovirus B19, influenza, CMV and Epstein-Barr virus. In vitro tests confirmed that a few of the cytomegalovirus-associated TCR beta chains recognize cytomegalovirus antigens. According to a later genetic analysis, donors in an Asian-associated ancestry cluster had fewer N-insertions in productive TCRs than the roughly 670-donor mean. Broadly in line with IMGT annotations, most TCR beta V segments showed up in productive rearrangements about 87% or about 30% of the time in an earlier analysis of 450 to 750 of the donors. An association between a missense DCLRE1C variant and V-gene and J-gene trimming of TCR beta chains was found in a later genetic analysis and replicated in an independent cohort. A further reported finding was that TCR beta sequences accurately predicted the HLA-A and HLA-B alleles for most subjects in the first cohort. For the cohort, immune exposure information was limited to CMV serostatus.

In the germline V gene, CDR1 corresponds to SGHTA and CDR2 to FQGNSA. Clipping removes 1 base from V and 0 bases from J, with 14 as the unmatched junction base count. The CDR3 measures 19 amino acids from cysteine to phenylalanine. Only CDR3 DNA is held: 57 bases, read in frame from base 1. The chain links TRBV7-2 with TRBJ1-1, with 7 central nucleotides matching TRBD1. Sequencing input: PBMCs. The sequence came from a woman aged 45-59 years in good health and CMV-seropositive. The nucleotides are TGTGCCAGCAGCTTAGGTGGACAGGCCTTAACTTGGTTGAACACTGAAGCTTTCTTT. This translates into CASSLGGQALTWLNTEAFF.